This T cell receptor (beta chain) was found in a study of blood T cell repertoires in COVID-19. TCRdb's table, derived via immunoSEQ multiplex PCR, lists solely in-frame clones and lacks some. The sample contains about 76,000 clones, 80% to 90% of which appear only once. CDR3 length equals 11 residues. Germline-derived CDR1 and CDR2 are SGHAT and FQDESV (reference sequence). The receptor was isolated from a human donor in a cohort sampled during active COVID-19. The sequenced material came from peripheral blood. The chain links TRBV11-1 to TRBJ2-7; 8 bases fit TRBD2. CDR3 sequence reads: CATGGAQEQYF. The CDR3 nucleotides read TGTGCGACGGGAGGGGCGCAGGAGCAGTACTTC.